The T cell receptor (beta chain) described here comes from a study of cytomegalovirus exposure and HLA in healthy donors. Study-wide points: Researchers catalogued over 150 TCR beta chains as cytomegalovirus-associated. With high specificity and sensitivity, the classifier reportedly diagnosed cytomegalovirus status.

The donors were members of the validation cohort comprising roughly 130 subjects, separate from the approximately 630-subject first cohort. Between the trimmed V and J ends, which lost 5 bases and 5 bases, there was a span of 15 bases. Germline values: CDR1 SQVTM, CDR2 ANQGSEA. The CDR3 has 13 residues. Of note for this clone: Its antigen remains unknown.

The table came from immunoSEQ multiplex PCR; TCRdb's copy has only in-frame clones and leaves some out. The repertoire holds about 140,000 clones, 86% seen once, with just under 3% in the top ten. This clonotype was obtained from a man aged 18 to 30 in good health and CMV-seronegative. The sequenced sample was PBMCs. The V gene is TRBV29-1, the J gene TRBJ2-5, with a tentative D call TRBD1 (5 bases). The CDR3 is CSVIPGHVETQYF. In nucleotides, the CDR3 is TGCAGCGTTATACCAGGGCATGTGGAGACCCAGTACTTC.